These T cell receptor beta chains were read from a single sample in a study of blood T cell repertoires in COVID-19. This table comes from immunoSEQ multiplex PCR, and its TCRdb copy is limited to in-frame clones, with some not included. The sample holds roughly 200,000 clones, approximately 78% seen once. The sequenced material came from peripheral blood. The receptors here all came from a woman of 80 years or more with COVID-19, enrolled during active disease. CDR3s include the opening cysteine and the closing phenylalanine or tryptophan.

v_call: TRBV28
j_call: TRBJ1-1
cdr3_aa: CASSLTETEAFF

v_call: TRBV7-8
j_call: TRBJ2-2
cdr3_aa: CASSLWGTGDAGELFF

v_call: TRBV20-1
j_call: TRBJ2-5
cdr3_aa: CSAQLGVTQYF

v_call: TRBV28
j_call: TRBJ1-1
cdr3_aa: CASSTFLGGENTEAFF

v_call: TRBV28
j_call: TRBJ1-5
cdr3_aa: CASSASGTGGIQHF

v_call: TRBV30
j_call: TRBJ1-2
cdr3_aa: CAWNKQGADGYTF

v_call: TRBV5-1
j_call: TRBJ2-7
cdr3_aa: CASSPDGTAGREQYF

v_call: TRBV18
j_call: TRBJ2-1
cdr3_aa: CASSYAGTSTIEQFF

v_call: TRBV7-9
j_call: TRBJ2-5
cdr3_aa: CASSQVRGHETQYF

v_call: TRBV19
j_call: TRBJ2-1
cdr3_aa: CASSVRDRAYNEQFF

v_call: TRBV5-4
j_call: TRBJ2-7
cdr3_aa: CASSLAGGKTSYEQYF

v_call: TRBV30
j_call: TRBJ1-2
cdr3_aa: CAWSVLGQGFYGYTF

v_call: TRBV4-1
j_call: TRBJ2-3
cdr3_aa: CASSPRLAGGQDTQYF

v_call: TRBV5-4
j_call: TRBJ2-7
cdr3_aa: CASSARPGTGVSYEQYF

v_call: TRBV7-9
j_call: TRBJ2-1
cdr3_aa: CASSLASGPYNEQFF

v_call: TRBV5-1
j_call: TRBJ2-7
cdr3_aa: CASRPSTSASGEQYF

v_call: TRBV3-1/TRBV3-2
j_call: TRBJ1-5
cdr3_aa: CASSLQLNQPQHF

v_call: TRBV3-1/TRBV3-2
j_call: TRBJ1-2
cdr3_aa: CASSQERGGYTF